Many counts were recorded for the clone carrying this T cell receptor beta chain. The study left out patients who had uncontrolled infection, other autoimmune disease, pregnancy or lactation. Sample collection date corresponds to first hyperthyroidism diagnosis, prior to any ophthalmopathy symptoms. The data derive from a study of T cells in Graves' hyperthyroidism and ophthalmopathy. Study-level background: Peripheral blood draws took place at initial diagnosis, ahead of any treatment.

Amplified TCR beta CDR3 regions derived from RNA transcripts. The HTBI primer set was used in a first-round RT-PCR of the TCR CDR3. TCRdb fed the multiplex PCR reads into MiXCR, producing one record per CDR3 protein. Of approximately 620,000 distinct CDR3 sequences detected, approximately 15% appear once; the ten largest clones hold 5% to 7%. From germline, CDR1 is SQVTM and CDR2 ANQGSEA. CDR3 size: 13 residues. Trimming stripped 1 base from V and 6 bases from J, with 10 bases between. Sequences were obtained from blood. The TCR comes from a woman in her thirties with Graves' hyperthyroidism that later progressed to Graves' ophthalmopathy. The gene calls are TRBV29-1 and TRBJ2-1, with D possibly matching TRBD1 (5 bases). CDR3: CSVEGGPGNEQFF. The DNA for the CDR3 is TGCAGCGTTGAAGGGGGCCCGGGCAATGAGCAGTTCTTC.